These 7 T cell receptor beta chains originate from one sample sequenced in a study of blood T cell repertoires in COVID-19. Only in-frame clones appear in the TCRdb table, and some are missing; sequencing was by immunoSEQ multiplex PCR. Here the sample spans about 36,000 clones, 70% to 90% being singletons. Material: peripheral blood. The receptors originated from a human donor in a cohort sampled during active or convalescent COVID-19. The donor label of this sample is uncertain.

This clone occurred once. The gene calls are TRBV7-9 and TRBJ2-1, with 10 bases that match TRBD2. This CDR3 region has 15 residues. Unmatched junction bases numbered 3, after V lost 6 bases and J lost 1 base. The germline V gene has CDR1 SEHNR and CDR2 FQNEAQ (reference sequence). The CDR3 sequence is CASRPAGGSYNEQFF. The DNA of the CDR3 is TGTGCCAGCAGGCCAGCGGGAGGGTCCTACAATGAGCAGTTCTTC.

This clone occurred a few times. CDR3 in DNA: TGTGCCAGCAGCTTGGACAGGGCGCAGGGCTACACCTTC. Translation gives CASSLDRAQGYTF. The chain joins TRBV5-6 to TRBJ1-2; D is perhaps TRBD1 (6 bases). The V gene's germline CDR1 is SGHDT and CDR2 YYEEEE. The CDR3 consists of 13 residues. V shed 0 bases and J shed 8 bases, with 11 bases lying between them.

The rearrangement uses TRBV4-2 and TRBJ1-4, with D maybe TRBD1 (5 bases). Germline-derived CDR1 and CDR2 are LGHNA and YNFKEQ. The CDR3 extends over 15 amino acids. The V gene lost 3 bases and the J gene lost 2 bases, with 10 bases spanning the gap. The CDR3 nucleotides are TGTGCCAGCAGCCAGAAGGGGTTTACTAATGAAAAACTGTTTTTT. Encoded protein: CASSQKGFTNEKLFF.

The chain is built from TRBV6-6 and TRBJ1-1, with D maybe TRBD1 (6 bases). The germline gives CDR1 MNHNY, CDR2 SVGAGI (reference sequence). Trimming removed 5 bases from V and 1 base from J, with 14 bases in between. The length of the CDR3 is 15 residues. The CDR3 nucleotides are TGTGCCAGCAGTCCCGTGACAGGCTGGAACACTGAAGCTTTCTTT. Translated, it gives CASSPVTGWNTEAFF.

The genes are TRBV11-3 and TRBJ1-1; TRBD1 aligns across 8 bases. Per the germline V gene, CDR1 is SGHNT and CDR2 is YENEEA. The CDR3 has 16 residues. J lost 2 bases, V lost 6 bases, and 11 bases had no gene match. The CDR3 here is CASRNQGAERNTEAFF. CDR3 coding DNA: TGTGCCAGCAGGAACCAGGGGGCCGAGAGAAACACTGAAGCTTTCTTT.

The CDR3 sequence: CASSFRPPFQVRDRTYEQYF. The CDR3 DNA is TGTGCCAGCAGTTTTAGGCCGCCCTTCCAGGTTAGGGACAGGACCTACGAGCAGTACTTC. The rearrangement links TRBV27 to TRBJ2-7; 8 nucleotides match TRBD1. This CDR3 spans 20 amino acids. After removal of 3 bases from V and 2 bases from J, the junction contained 21 bases not matched to a gene. Germline assignment: CDR1 MNHEY and CDR2 SMNVEV (reference sequence).

This clone was recorded only once. J is TRBJ2-7 and V is TRBV29-1; D not resolved. The ends were cut back, 5 bases at V and 3 bases at J, with 8 bases in the middle. CDR3 length: 11 amino acids. Germline V CDR1 and CDR2: SQVTM, ANQGSEA. This chain's CDR3 is CSVLLGYEQYF. CDR3 DNA: TGCAGCGTTCTCCTCGGCTACGAGCAGTACTTC.